Below, 10 T cell receptor beta chains from the same sample are listed, as sequenced in a study of blood T cells in healthy people across ages. The second PCR ran roughly 6 to 11 cycles with a sample-barcoded 5' primer and J-beta primers. In TCRdb, the 5' RACE reads were re-called with MiXCR into one record per CDR3 protein. This table holds about 1.5 million distinct CDR3 sequences, roughly 45% found once. The sequencing sample was made of blood. Receptor source: a woman aged 18-30 years in good health.

Worth noting for this clonotype: Mismatch with germline at one junction end may stem from a read error. This sequence joins TRBV27 and TRBJ2-7; D is unresolved. The germline V gene has CDR1 MNHEY and CDR2 SMNVEV (reference sequence). The CDR3 runs to 14 residues. CDR3 DNA sequence: TGTGCCATCAGTTCCATCCCCGAACTCTACGAGCAGTACTTC. This codes for CAISSIPELYEQYF.

This clonotype was seen a few times. J is TRBJ2-7 and V is TRBV5-1, with unresolved D. CDR1 and CDR2 (germline): SGHRS, YFSETQ. V lost 4 bases, J lost 5 bases, and 19 bases lay in between. CDR3 length equals 15 residues. The CDR3 DNA follows: TGCGCCAGCAGCGTGTCGAGTATGGCTAGGGACGAGCAGTACTTC. Amino acid sequence: CASSVSSMARDEQYF.

This clonotype was seen a handful of times. The chain is built from TRBV6-1 and TRBJ2-6, with TRBD1 as a possible D gene (6 bases). From germline, CDR1 is MNHNS and CDR2 SASEGT. V shed 6 bases and J shed 4 bases, with 13 bases lying between them. The CDR3 runs to 15 residues. The CDR3 DNA reads TGTGCCAGCAGGAAGGGGGAGAGCGGGGCCAACGTCCTGACTTTC. Translation: CASRKGESGANVLTF.

The chain carries TRBV20-1 and TRBJ1-1; D is uncertain. Looked up from germline, CDR1 is DFQATT and CDR2 is SNEGSKA (reference sequence). Between the trimmed V and J ends, which lost 0 bases and 11 bases, there was a span of 7 bases. There are 10 residues in the CDR3. The DNA of the CDR3 is TGCAGTGCTAGAGAGGGAAAGGCTTTCTTT. Its protein product is CSAREGKAFF.

The V gene is TRBV27, the J gene TRBJ2-7, with 7 bases identical to TRBD1. The V gene's germline CDR1 is MNHEY and CDR2 SMNVEV (reference sequence). The ends lost 6 bases at V and 4 bases at J; junction bases unmatched: 12. The CDR3 sequence is 15 residues long. The CDR3 is CASRPVGQKLYEQYF. Written as DNA, the CDR3 is TGTGCCAGCAGACCAGTGGGACAGAAGCTTTACGAGCAGTACTTC.

The CDR3 is CASIDGVYRTEAFF. In DNA form, the CDR3 reads TGCGCCAGCATTGATGGGGTTTATCGCACTGAAGCTTTCTTT. This chain links TRBV10-2 with TRBJ1-1; D is uncertain. This CDR3 contains 14 residues. The germline V gene has CDR1 WSHSY and CDR2 SAAADI. Trimming left V 7 bases short and J 4 bases short, with 16 bases between.

The chain carries TRBV7-9 and TRBJ2-2; tentatively, D is TRBD2 (6 bases). Per germline, CDR1 SEHNR and CDR2 FQNEAQ (reference sequence). CDR3 size: 15 residues. V was clipped by 3 bases and J by 4 bases, with 12 bases between them. The CDR3 DNA follows: TGTGCCAGCAGCTTTATGGGCGGGATCACCGGGGAGCTGTTTTTT. Its translation: CASSFMGGITGELFF.

This clonotype was detected only a few times. This rearrangement joins TRBV21-1 to TRBJ2-5; the table's TRBD2 call for D was not verified on the DNA. TRBV21-1 is designated a pseudogene. The CDR3 spans 16 residues. DNA of the CDR3: TGTGCCAGCAGCGGGCCGGGACTAGCGGAACCAGAGACCCAGTACTTC. Its translation: CASSGPGLAEPETQYF.

There are a few counts of this clonotype. CDR3 protein: CASRPKGVGQSYEQYF. CDR3 DNA sequence: TGTGCCAGCAGACCAAAGGGGGTGGGACAGTCCTACGAGCAGTACTTC. The chain has TRBV12-3 or TRBV12-4 and TRBJ2-7, with 7 bases that match TRBD1. CDR3 length: 16 amino acids. V was pared by 6 bases and J by 1 base, with 12 bases of the junction left unmatched.

J is TRBJ2-3 and V is TRBV6-5; D unresolved. CDR1 and CDR2 (germline): MNHEY, SVGAGI. CDR3 length equals 13 residues. The CDR3 sequence is CATTGINTDTQYF. DNA for the CDR3: TGTGCAACCACGGGTATCAACACAGATACGCAGTATTTT.